Listed below are T cell receptor beta chains from one sample, sequenced in a study of cytomegalovirus exposure and HLA in healthy donors. Measured with immunoSEQ multiplex PCR; TCRdb has only the in-frame clones, and not every one. The sample shows more than 85,000 clones, over 85% of them seen only once. Sequenced sample: PBMCs. These receptors were obtained from a young woman in good health and CMV-seronegative. Both conserved end residues are part of each CDR3. The order of the fields is clone size, CDR3 length, J gene, V gene, D gene, CDR3 DNA, CDR3 protein. D genes are given only for firm matches. The size field is filled for only some rows; it gives once, few, many or a size class.

.,14,TRBJ1-5,TRBV6-1,.,TGTGCCAGCAGTGAGGGCGATAGCAATCAGCCCCAGCATTTT,CASSEGDSNQPQHF
.,14,TRBJ2-7,TRBV4-1,.,TGCGCCAGCAGCCAAAGCTCGGGATCCTACGAGCAGTACTTC,CASSQSSGSYEQYF
once,14,TRBJ1-4,TRBV30,.,TGTGCCTGGAGTACCAGGGATTTTAATGAAAAACTGTTTTTT,CAWSTRDFNEKLFF
.,14,TRBJ2-1,TRBV6-5,TRBD1,TGTGCCAGCTCTATACAGGGGGCAAAGAATGAGCAGTTCTTC,CASSIQGAKNEQFF
.,13,TRBJ1-1,TRBV30,.,TGTGCCTGGAGTCGGACAGAGAACGCTGAAGCTTTCTTT,CAWSRTENAEAFF
medium-sized,12,TRBJ2-7,TRBV29-1,.,TGCAGCGTTGAATTGGCGGACTACGAGCAGTACTTC,CSVELADYEQYF
.,13,TRBJ2-1,TRBV30,.,TGTGCCTGGAGACTAAGCCCGAGCAATGAGCAGTTCTTC,CAWRLSPSNEQFF
.,16,TRBJ2-3,TRBV19,TRBD2,TGTGCCAGTAGTGTACTAGCGGGGGGGGGCACAGATACGCAGTATTTT,CASSVLAGGGTDTQYF
.,14,TRBJ1-1,TRBV19,TRBD1,TGTGCCAGTAAGAAAGGACAGGGAAGCCCTGAAGCTTTCTTT,CASKKGQGSPEAFF
.,13,TRBJ2-7,TRBV28,TRBD1,TGTGCCAGCACGGGACAGGGTATCTACGAGCAGTACTTC,CASTGQGIYEQYF
.,15,TRBJ1-1,TRBV4-1,.,TGCGCCAGCAGCCAAGAAGCGGCGGCGCCCTCCGTAGCTTTCTTT,CASSQEAAAPSVAFF
.,17,TRBJ1-1,TRBV5-1,TRBD1,TGCGCCAGCAGCTTTTCCGTGACAGGGGAAATTGTGGGGGAAGCTTTCTTT,CASSFSVTGEIVGEAFF
.,15,TRBJ2-5,TRBV6-4,.,TGTGCCAGCAGTGGGGCAGGGGTCTACAGAGAGACCCAGTACTTC,CASSGAGVYRETQYF
.,15,TRBJ2-3,TRBV6-6,TRBD2,TGTGCCAGCAGTCCCGTTTGGGGGGGGGCAGATACGCAGTATTTT,CASSPVWGGADTQYF
.,12,TRBJ2-3,TRBV19,TRBD1,TGTGCCAGTAGTACCACAGGGGCGATGCCGTATTTT,CASSTTGAMPYF
.,16,TRBJ2-1,TRBV19,TRBD2,TGTGCCAGTAGTCGGACTAGCGGGAGGTCCCACAATGAGCAGTTCTTC,CASSRTSGRSHNEQFF
once,13,TRBJ1-1,TRBV4-1,.,TGCGCCAGCAGCCAGGCCAGGGGATCTGAAGCTTTCTTT,CASSQARGSEAFF
.,14,TRBJ2-7,TRBV7-2,TRBD2,TGTGCCAGCAGCTTAGGGACTAGCGACTACGAGCAGTACTTC,CASSLGTSDYEQYF
few,12,TRBJ1-4,TRBV5-8,.,TGTGCCAGCAGCCCCGGTCGCGAAAAACTGTTTTTT,CASSPGREKLFF
.,13,TRBJ1-2,TRBV27,.,TGTGCCAGCAGTTTAAGGACAGACTATGGCTACACCTTC,CASSLRTDYGYTF
.,13,TRBJ2-3,TRBV7-9,.,TGTGCCAGCAGTTTATCGGGAGACGCTGCGCAGTATTTT,CASSLSGDAAQYF
.,13,TRBJ2-1,TRBV7-2,TRBD2,TGTGCCAGCAGCAACGGACTAGCCAATGAGCAGTTCTTC,CASSNGLANEQFF
.,12,TRBJ2-3,TRBV6-6,.,TGTGCCAGCAGCCCGATAGAGGATACGCAGTATTTT,CASSPIEDTQYF
.,12,TRBJ2-2,TRBV29-1,.,TGCAGCGTTGCTAGAGAGACCGGGGAGCTGTTTTTT,CSVARETGELFF
.,15,TRBJ2-2,TRBV6-1,.,TGTGCCAGCAGTGAATCAATCGGCGGCTGGGGGGAGCTGTTTTTT,CASSESIGGWGELFF
.,12,TRBJ2-7,TRBV7-8,.,TGTGCCAGCAGCTTATCCGAGTACGAGCAGTACTTC,CASSLSEYEQYF
.,12,TRBJ1-4,TRBV30,.,TGTGCCTGGGGGCCCAGGAATGAAAAACTGTTTTTT,CAWGPRNEKLFF
.,16,TRBJ2-1,TRBV5-6,TRBD2,TGTGCCAGCAGCTTTTCCGGGACTAGCGGGAGGTTAGAGCAGTTCTTC,CASSFSGTSGRLEQFF
.,16,TRBJ2-1,TRBV7-2,.,TGTGCCAGCAGCCCTCTAGGGAGGCGGACCTACAATGAGCAGTTCTTC,CASSPLGRRTYNEQFF
.,14,TRBJ2-7,TRBV27,TRBD1,TGTGCCAGCAGAGGGACAGGGACCAACTACGAGCAGTACTTC,CASRGTGTNYEQYF
once,15,TRBJ2-7,TRBV6-5,TRBD1,TGTGCCAGCAGTTACATCGGGACAGTTGCCTACGAGCAGTACTTC,CASSYIGTVAYEQYF
.,16,TRBJ1-2,TRBV13,.,TGTGCCAGCAGCTTAGGCCCGCCATCTACTCGCTATGGCTACACCTTC,CASSLGPPSTRYGYTF
.,16,TRBJ1-2,TRBV5-1,TRBD1,TGCGCCAGCAGCTTGTGGGGTGGACAGGGGAACTATGGCTACACCTTC,CASSLWGGQGNYGYTF
few,15,TRBJ1-2,TRBV6-1,.,TGTGCCAGCAGTGAGGCGCTAGAGGACCCGGGGGGCTACACCTTC,CASSEALEDPGGYTF
.,14,TRBJ1-2,TRBV5-1,.,TGCGCCAGCAGCCCGTGGACAGATAACTATGGCTACACCTTC,CASSPWTDNYGYTF
.,17,TRBJ2-7,TRBV5-6,.,TGTGCCAGCAGCTTGGGAACTACTAATGAACTTCCCGGGGAGCAGTACTTC,CASSLGTTNELPGEQYF
.,14,TRBJ1-2,TRBV5-8,TRBD1,TGTGCCAGCAGGACACCGGGACAGAGATATGGCTACACCTTC,CASRTPGQRYGYTF
.,16,TRBJ1-3,TRBV19,.,TGTGCCAGTAGGTCGGGGTCAGACGGCTCTGGAAACACCATATATTTT,CASRSGSDGSGNTIYF
.,14,TRBJ1-1,TRBV6-5,.,TGTGCCAGCAGTTACTCAGGCAGGTACACTGAAGCTTTCTTT,CASSYSGRYTEAFF
.,14,TRBJ1-3,TRBV13,.,TGTGCCAGCAGCGCCGCGAGCTCTGGAAACACCATATATTTT,CASSAASSGNTIYF
.,18,TRBJ2-7,TRBV5-1,.,TGCGCCAGCAGCTTGGCCGGTATACAAAGACAGGCCGCCTACGAGCAGTACTTC,CASSLAGIQRQAAYEQYF
.,19,TRBJ1-2,TRBV5-6,.,TGTGCCAGCAGCGTAGGGGAAGACAGGCAGAGGCCTTCTAACTATGGCTACACCTTC,CASSVGEDRQRPSNYGYTF
.,14,TRBJ2-7,TRBV27,.,TGTGCCAGCAGCCTCCTGGGGCTCGGCTACGAGCAGTACTTC,CASSLLGLGYEQYF
.,16,TRBJ2-1,TRBV7-6,TRBD2,TGTGCCAGCAGCTCCGGACTAGCCGGACCCTACAATGAGCAGTTCTTC,CASSSGLAGPYNEQFF
.,14,TRBJ2-5,TRBV18,.,TGTGCCAGCTCAAATCCTACAGGGAAAGAGACCCAGTACTTC,CASSNPTGKETQYF
once,16,TRBJ2-7,TRBV5-6,TRBD1,TGTGCCAGCAGCCCCCGGTTGCGGACAGGGGTTTACGAGCAGTACTTC,CASSPRLRTGVYEQYF
.,12,TRBJ2-2,TRBV7-9,.,TGTGCCAGCAGCTTCAGTGCCGGGGAGCTGTTTTTT,CASSFSAGELFF
.,15,TRBJ1-5,TRBV5-5,TRBD1,TGTGCCAGCAGCTGGGGGACAGGGAGAAATCAGCCCCAGCATTTT,CASSWGTGRNQPQHF
.,14,TRBJ1-1,TRBV29-1,.,TGCAGCGTCGAACGGGAGGGATTGAACACTGAAGCTTTCTTT,CSVEREGLNTEAFF
.,15,TRBJ1-2,TRBV30,TRBD1,TGTGCCTGGAGTCCTTGGACAGGGGAATTCTATGGCTACACCTTC,CAWSPWTGEFYGYTF
.,13,TRBJ2-3,TRBV14,.,TGTGCCAGCAGCCAAGATTACGCCGTACCTCGGGATTTT,CASSQDYAVPRDF
.,13,TRBJ1-2,TRBV6-1,.,TGTGCCAGCAGTGAAGCTTCCCGGACAGCTAACACCTTC,CASSEASRTANTF
once,13,TRBJ2-7,TRBV25-1,.,TGTGCCAGCAGTGCAGGAGGATCCTACGAGCAGTACTTC,CASSAGGSYEQYF